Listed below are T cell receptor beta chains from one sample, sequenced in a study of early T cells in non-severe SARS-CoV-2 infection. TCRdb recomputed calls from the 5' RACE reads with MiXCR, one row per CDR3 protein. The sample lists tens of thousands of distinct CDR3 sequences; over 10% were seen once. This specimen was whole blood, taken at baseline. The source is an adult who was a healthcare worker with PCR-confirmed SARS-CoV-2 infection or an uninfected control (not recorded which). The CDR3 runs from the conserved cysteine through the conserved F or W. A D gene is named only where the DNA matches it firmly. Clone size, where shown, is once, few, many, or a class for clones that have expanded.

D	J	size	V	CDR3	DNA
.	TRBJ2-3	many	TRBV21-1	CASRNRGVSTDTQYF	TGTGCCAGCAGAAATAGGGGGGTTAGCACAGATACGCAGTATTTT
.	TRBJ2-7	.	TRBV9	CASSPRAGASYEQYF	TGTGCCAGCAGCCCCAGGGCGGGGGCCTCCTACGAGCAGTACTTC
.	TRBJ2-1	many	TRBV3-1	CASSQRQSSYNEQFF	TGTGCCAGCAGCCAACGACAGAGCTCCTACAATGAGCAGTTCTTC
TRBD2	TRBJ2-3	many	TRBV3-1	CASSQGAGASDTQYF	TGTGCCAGCAGCCAAGGAGCGGGAGCCTCAGATACGCAGTATTTT
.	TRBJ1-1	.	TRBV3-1	CASSQGVPFGAMDTEAFF	TGTGCCAGCAGCCAAGGCGTTCCATTTGGGGCTATGGACACTGAAGCTTTCTTT
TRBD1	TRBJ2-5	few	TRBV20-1	CSSKAGGAFQETQYF	TGCAGTTCGAAAGCAGGGGGCGCTTTCCAAGAGACCCAGTACTTC
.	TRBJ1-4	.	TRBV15	CATSRDFATNEKLFF	TGTGCCACCAGCAGAGATTTTGCAACTAATGAAAAACTGTTTTTT
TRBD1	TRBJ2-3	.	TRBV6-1	CASSVGTEPYTQYF	TGTGCCAGCAGTGTCGGGACAGAACCATATACGCAGTATTTT
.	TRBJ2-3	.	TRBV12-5	CASGPTRRPQGADTQYF	TGTGCTAGTGGTCCCACACGACGGCCGCAGGGTGCAGATACGCAGTATTTT
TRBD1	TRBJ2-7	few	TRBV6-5	CASRRDRGYEQYF	TGTGCCAGCAGACGGGACAGGGGTTACGAGCAGTACTTC
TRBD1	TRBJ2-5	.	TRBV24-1	CATSGQGETQYF	TGTGCCACCAGCGGACAGGGAGAGACCCAGTACTTC
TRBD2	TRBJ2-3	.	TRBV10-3	CAISDHRGRADTQYF	TGTGCCATCAGTGATCATCGCGGGAGAGCAGATACGCAGTATTTT
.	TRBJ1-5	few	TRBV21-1	CASSAGQALLGPQHF	TGTGCCAGCAGCGCGGGACAGGCCCTTTTGGGGCCCCAGCATTTT
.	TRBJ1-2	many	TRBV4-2	CASSQGAGMWDNYGYTF	TGTGCCAGCAGCCAAGGAGCCGGGATGTGGGATAACTATGGCTACACCTTC
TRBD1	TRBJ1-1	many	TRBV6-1	CASGQGADTEAFF	TGTGCCAGCGGACAGGGGGCCGACACTGAAGCTTTCTTT
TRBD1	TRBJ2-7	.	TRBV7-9	CASSQRGQGAHEQYF	TGTGCCAGCAGCCAAAGAGGTCAGGGGGCCCACGAGCAGTACTTC
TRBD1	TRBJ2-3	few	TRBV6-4	CASNVRDRNTDTQYF	TGTGCCAGCAATGTCCGGGACAGAAACACAGATACGCAGTATTTT
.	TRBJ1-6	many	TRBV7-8	CAIETGYNSPLHF	TGTGCCATAGAGACGGGCTATAATTCACCCCTCCACTTT
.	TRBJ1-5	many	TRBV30	CAWSVGQYSNQPQHF	TGTGCCTGGAGTGTCGGACAGTATAGCAATCAGCCCCAGCATTTT
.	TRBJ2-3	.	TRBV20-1	CSAKTDPSTDTQYF	TGCAGTGCGAAGACAGACCCTAGCACAGATACGCAGTATTTT
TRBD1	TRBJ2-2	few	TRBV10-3	CATDRGQVGELFF	TGTGCCACTGACAGGGGGCAGGTCGGGGAGCTGTTTTTT
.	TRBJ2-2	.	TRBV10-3	CAINSHGGYTGELFF	TGTGCCATCAATTCCCACGGCGGGTACACCGGGGAGCTGTTTTTT
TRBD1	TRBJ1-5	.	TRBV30	CAWSKTGTVNQPQHF	TGTGCCTGGAGCAAGACAGGGACAGTCAATCAGCCCCAGCATTTT
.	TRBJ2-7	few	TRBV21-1	CASSEGIAGPYEQYF	TGTGCCAGCAGCGAAGGAATCGCGGGCCCCTACGAGCAGTACTTC
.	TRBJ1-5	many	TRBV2	CASSAIQGGGNQPQHF	TGTGCCAGCAGTGCAATCCAGGGAGGAGGCAATCAGCCCCAGCATTTT
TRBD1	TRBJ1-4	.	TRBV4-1	CPGGQGPKKLFF	TGCCCCGGGGGACAGGGACCCAAAAAACTGTTTTTT
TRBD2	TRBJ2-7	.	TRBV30	CAGSVHKFAGAYEQYF	TGTGCCGGGAGTGTACACAAATTCGCGGGAGCCTACGAGCAGTACTTC
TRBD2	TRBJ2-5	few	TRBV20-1	CSASSLAGGPETQYF	TGCAGTGCTAGTTCATTAGCGGGAGGGCCAGAGACCCAGTACTTC
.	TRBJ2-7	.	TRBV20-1	CSARVGPYEQYF	TGCAGTGCTAGAGTCGGTCCCTACGAGCAGTACTTC
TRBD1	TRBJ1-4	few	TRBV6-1	CASRSTGGGRLFF	TGTGCCAGCAGGAGTACAGGGGGAGGTAGATTGTTTTTT
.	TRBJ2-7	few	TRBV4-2	CASSQQVLNYEQYF	TGTGCCAGCAGCCAGCAGGTTCTAAACTACGAGCAGTACTTC
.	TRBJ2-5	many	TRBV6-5	CASSYRTVQETQYF	TGTGCCAGCAGTTACCGAACGGTCCAAGAGACCCAGTACTTC
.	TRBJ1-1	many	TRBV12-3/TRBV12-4	CASSFDLGPRTEAFF	TGTGCCAGCAGTTTTGACCTGGGACCGAGGACTGAAGCTTTCTTT
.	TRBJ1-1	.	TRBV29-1	CSVEDSSVGAFF	TGCAGCGTTGAAGATAGTAGCGTGGGGGCTTTCTTT
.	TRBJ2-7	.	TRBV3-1	CASSPQQEFYEQYF	TGTGCCAGCAGCCCACAACAGGAATTCTACGAGCAGTACTTC
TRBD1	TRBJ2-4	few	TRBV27	CASSPRDRGRAKNIQYF	TGTGCCAGCAGTCCCCGAGACAGGGGTCGCGCCAAAAACATTCAGTACTTC
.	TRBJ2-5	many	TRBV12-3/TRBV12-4	CASSLRGTQYF	TGTGCCAGCAGTTTACGTGGGACCCAGTACTTC
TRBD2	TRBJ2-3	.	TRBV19	CASSIDTSGLSDTQYF	TGTGCCAGTAGTATAGACACTAGCGGCCTCTCAGATACGCAGTATTTT
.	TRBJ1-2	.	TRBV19	CASRHRASENYGYTF	TGTGCCAGTAGACATCGGGCCAGCGAAAACTATGGCTACACCTTC
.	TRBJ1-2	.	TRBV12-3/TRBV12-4	CASSLTVFGYTF	TGTGCCAGCAGTTTGACAGTTTTTGGCTACACCTTC
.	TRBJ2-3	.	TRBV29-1	CSLTSTDTQYF	TGCAGCCTGACAAGCACAGATACGCAGTATTTT
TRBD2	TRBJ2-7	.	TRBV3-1	CASSQALAGTLYEQYF	TGTGCCAGCAGCCAAGCACTAGCGGGGACCCTCTACGAGCAGTACTTC
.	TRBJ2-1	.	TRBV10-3	CAISGSDTYNEQFF	TGTGCCATCAGTGGATCGGACACTTACAATGAGCAGTTCTTC
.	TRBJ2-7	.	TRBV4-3	CASSQDQQLMEQYF	TGCGCCAGCAGCCAAGATCAGCAACTAATGGAGCAGTACTTC
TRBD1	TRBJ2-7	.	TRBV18	CASSPNTGGIPYEQYF	TGTGCCAGCTCACCTAATACAGGGGGCATCCCCTACGAGCAGTACTTC
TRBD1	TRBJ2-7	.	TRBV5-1	CASSPRQGQYEQYF	TGCGCCAGCAGCCCCCGACAGGGCCAATACGAGCAGTACTTC
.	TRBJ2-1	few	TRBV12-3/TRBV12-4	CASSLPLLIFYNEQFF	TGTGCCAGCAGTCTCCCTCTGCTTATATTCTACAATGAGCAGTTCTTC